Listed below are T cell receptor beta chains from one sample, sequenced in a study of OX40 agonist ivuxolimab in advanced cancers. Clones were read by immunoSEQ multiplex PCR, and TCRdb kept only the in-frame ones, dropping some. The table has over 45,000 clones, over 70% seen once. Sequences were derived from CD4+ or CD8+ T cells sorted from blood, sampled in a trial of the OX40 agonist ivuxolimab. All receptors come from an adult with an advanced solid tumor such as melanoma, head and neck, liver or kidney cancer. CDR3s include the opening cysteine and the closing phenylalanine or tryptophan. The D gene is left open where the match is weak. Expanded clones get a size class; other rows say once, few or many, or leave the size out.

D	J	size	V	CDR3	DNA
-	TRBJ2-3	-	TRBV25-1	CASSEYWTTSTDTQYF	TGTGCCAGCAGTGAATATTGGACAACTAGCACAGATACGCAGTATTTT
-	TRBJ1-2	-	TRBV6-6	CASGGDGDGYTF	TGTGCCAGCGGGGGGGATGGGGATGGCTACACCTTC
-	TRBJ1-4	-	TRBV5-1	CASNREPREKLFF	TGCGCCAGCAATCGGGAACCAAGAGAAAAACTGTTTTTT
TRBD2	TRBJ2-1	-	TRBV5-4	CASSRRLAGNRDNEQFF	TGTGCCAGCAGCCGAAGACTAGCGGGAAACAGAGACAATGAGCAGTTCTTC
-	TRBJ1-4	-	TRBV18	CASSPQSGDEKLFF	TGTGCCAGCTCACCCCAGTCGGGGGATGAAAAACTGTTTTTT
-	TRBJ1-2	-	TRBV5-1	CASSFREGGANYGYTF	TGCGCCAGCAGCTTTAGGGAGGGTGGAGCTAACTATGGCTACACCTTC
-	TRBJ2-3	-	TRBV19	CASSIGYSTDTQYF	TGTGCCAGTAGTATCGGGTACTCAACAGATACGCAGTATTTT
-	TRBJ2-7	once	TRBV7-2	CASSLNRQDQQYF	TGTGCCAGCAGCTTAAACAGACAGGATCAGCAGTACTTC
TRBD1	TRBJ1-1	-	TRBV28	CASSFGQGHTEAFF	TGTGCCAGCAGTTTTGGACAGGGCCACACTGAAGCTTTCTTT
TRBD2	TRBJ2-3	-	TRBV7-2	CASSLESGGALNTQYF	TGTGCCAGCAGCCTAGAAAGCGGGGGAGCCCTGAATACGCAGTATTTT
-	TRBJ2-7	-	TRBV14	CASSQATINWRRGEQYF	TGTGCCAGCAGCCAAGCCACTATTAACTGGCGGCGGGGCGAGCAGTACTTC
TRBD1	TRBJ2-1	-	TRBV19	CASSIGGTGASYNEQFF	TGTGCCAGTAGTATAGGCGGGACAGGGGCCTCCTACAATGAGCAGTTCTTC
-	TRBJ2-4	-	TRBV27	CASSLAPPQTVGYIQYF	TGTGCCAGCAGTTTAGCCCCGCCCCAGACAGTTGGCTACATTCAGTACTTC
-	TRBJ2-3	-	TRBV29-1	CSVPLERGQYF	TGCAGCGTCCCGTTAGAGAGGGGGCAGTATTTT
-	TRBJ1-5	-	TRBV19	CASSIGHTSGIRQPQHF	TGTGCCAGTAGTATAGGCCACACCTCTGGGATAAGACAGCCCCAGCATTTT
-	TRBJ1-1	-	TRBV19	CASNRRGGWMNTEAFF	TGTGCCAGTAATAGGAGGGGGGGATGGATGAACACTGAAGCTTTCTTT
-	TRBJ1-2	-	TRBV15	CATSRAAGVGYGYTF	TGTGCCACCAGCAGAGCGGCAGGGGTCGGCTATGGCTACACCTTC
-	TRBJ1-1	-	TRBV5-6	CASTDGVPVTEAFF	TGTGCCAGCACCGACGGGGTGCCGGTGACTGAAGCTTTCTTT
-	TRBJ1-5	few	TRBV19	CASSIWGVREPQHF	TGTGCCAGTAGTATTTGGGGGGTCAGGGAGCCCCAGCATTTT
-	TRBJ2-5	-	TRBV21-1	CASSRRMEETQYF	TGTGCCAGCAGCAGACGGATGGAGGAGACCCAGTACTTC
-	TRBJ1-5	-	TRBV5-5	CASSLMPGKVGQPQHF	TGTGCCAGCAGCCTAATGCCAGGGAAGGTAGGTCAGCCCCAGCATTTT
-	TRBJ2-3	-	TRBV30	CAWGPNTDTQYF	TGTGCCTGGGGACCAAACACAGATACGCAGTATTTT
-	TRBJ1-5	-	TRBV29-1	CSVGAGPSNQPQHF	TGCAGCGTTGGTGCAGGGCCGAGCAATCAGCCCCAGCATTTT
TRBD1	TRBJ2-7	-	TRBV4-2	CASRETGTGNREEQYF	TGTGCCAGCAGAGAGACCGGGACAGGGAACCGCGAGGAGCAGTACTTC
TRBD2	TRBJ2-3	-	TRBV13	CASSLGWGGRTDTQYF	TGTGCCAGCAGCTTAGGCTGGGGGGGGAGAACAGATACGCAGTATTTT
TRBD1	TRBJ1-2	-	TRBV18	CASSPRDSFNYGYTF	TGTGCCAGCTCACCACGGGACAGCTTTAACTATGGCTACACCTTC
-	TRBJ1-3	-	TRBV7-9	CASSSDGFAIYF	TGTGCCAGCAGCTCCGATGGGTTCGCCATATATTTT
TRBD1	TRBJ1-5	-	TRBV6-5	CASSTGTGNQPQHF	TGTGCCAGCAGCACCGGGACAGGGAATCAGCCCCAGCATTTT
-	TRBJ1-4	-	TRBV28	CASSPRGGWQEKLFF	TGTGCCAGCAGTCCCCGCGGGGGGTGGCAGGAAAAACTGTTTTTT
TRBD2	TRBJ2-4	-	TRBV5-8	CASSSLGLAGGNIQYF	TGTGCCAGCAGCTCACTAGGACTAGCGGGAGGTAACATTCAGTACTTC
TRBD1	TRBJ2-5	-	TRBV15	CATSSEPGQGKETQYF	TGTGCCACCAGCAGTGAACCGGGACAGGGGAAAGAGACCCAGTACTTC
-	TRBJ1-1	-	TRBV5-1	CASRRGGNTEAFF	TGCGCCAGTAGACGCGGGGGGAACACTGAAGCTTTCTTT
TRBD2	TRBJ2-7	-	TRBV5-4	CASSLDPGGLLDEQYF	TGTGCCAGCAGCTTGGATCCGGGGGGGCTTTTAGACGAGCAGTACTTC
-	TRBJ1-2	-	TRBV11-2	CASSLGDWWGAGGYTF	TGTGCCAGCAGCTTAGGGGACTGGTGGGGGGCAGGTGGCTACACCTTC
-	TRBJ2-2	-	TRBV11-3	CASRQKASDTGELFF	TGTGCCAGCAGGCAAAAGGCCAGTGACACCGGGGAGCTGTTTTTT
-	TRBJ1-1	-	TRBV4-3	CASSFTRALTEAFF	TGCGCCAGCAGCTTCACGAGGGCCCTCACTGAAGCTTTCTTT
-	TRBJ2-5	-	TRBV15	CATSRDGQGRETQYF	TGTGCCACCAGCAGAGATGGGCAGGGGCGGGAGACCCAGTACTTC
TRBD1	TRBJ1-3	once	TRBV2	CAAGGGYLGDFTNTIYF	TGTGCTGCGGGAGGGGGCTACCTTGGAGATTTTACGAACACCATATATTTT
TRBD1	TRBJ1-2	-	TRBV28	CASAQGGALSGYTF	TGTGCCAGCGCCCAAGGGGGCGCATTGAGTGGCTACACCTTC
-	TRBJ2-6	-	TRBV11-2	CASSPAGSGANVLTF	TGTGCCAGCAGCCCGGCGGGTTCTGGGGCCAACGTCCTGACTTTC
-	TRBJ1-5	-	TRBV2	CASRGDPPNQPQHF	TGTGCCAGCAGGGGGGACCCGCCTAATCAGCCCCAGCATTTT
-	TRBJ1-6	-	TRBV19	CASSITGMNSPLHF	TGTGCCAGTAGTATCACAGGGATGAATTCACCCCTCCACTTT
-	TRBJ1-2	few	TRBV2	CASSEELAYGYTF	TGTGCCAGCAGTGAAGAACTCGCCTATGGCTACACCTTC
-	TRBJ2-1	-	TRBV5-1	CASSVDSSYNEQFF	TGCGCCAGCAGCGTGGACAGCTCCTACAATGAGCAGTTCTTC
TRBD1	TRBJ1-2	-	TRBV7-6	CASSLAPGQFYGYTF	TGTGCCAGCAGCTTAGCTCCGGGACAGTTCTATGGCTACACCTTC
-	TRBJ1-5	-	TRBV18	CASSPGVLDQPQHF	TGTGCCAGCTCACCGGGGGTCCTCGATCAGCCCCAGCATTTT
TRBD2	TRBJ2-3	-	TRBV4-1	CASSQEPAGGRDTQYF	TGCGCCAGCAGCCAAGAACCCGCGGGGGGGAGAGATACGCAGTATTTT
-	TRBJ1-3	-	TRBV9	CASSVAQGNTIYF	TGTGCCAGCAGCGTAGCACAAGGAAACACCATATATTTT
-	TRBJ1-2	-	TRBV28	CASTARGNYGYTF	TGTGCCAGCACCGCGAGGGGGAACTATGGCTACACCTTC
-	TRBJ2-5	-	TRBV9	CASSLDPKETQYF	TGTGCCAGCAGCCTGGACCCTAAAGAGACCCAGTACTTC
-	TRBJ1-1	-	TRBV18	CASSPRDIRVMNTEAFF	TGTGCCAGCTCACCCCGGGACATAAGAGTTATGAACACTGAAGCTTTCTTT
TRBD1	TRBJ1-5	-	TRBV2	CASSEDDRAMPQHF	TGTGCCAGCAGTGAAGATGACAGGGCGATGCCCCAGCATTTT
-	TRBJ2-5	-	TRBV7-8	CASSLARTEAQYF	TGTGCCAGCAGCTTAGCGAGGACCGAGGCCCAGTACTTC
-	TRBJ2-7	few	TRBV7-8	CASSLAQSVAYEQYF	TGTGCCAGCAGCTTAGCGCAGTCAGTAGCTTACGAGCAGTACTTC
TRBD2	TRBJ2-2	-	TRBV27	CASSSGTSGSRRTGELFF	TGTGCCAGCAGTTCCGGGACTAGCGGGAGTCGGCGCACCGGGGAGCTGTTTTTT
-	TRBJ1-6	-	TRBV5-1	CASSWGDNSPLHF	TGCGCCAGCAGCTGGGGGGACAATTCACCCCTCCACTTT
TRBD1	TRBJ1-6	-	TRBV9	CASSPRGRSNSPLHF	TGTGCCAGCAGCCCCAGGGGGCGAAGTAATTCACCCCTCCACTTT
-	TRBJ1-3	-	TRBV10-3	CATSSGNTIYF	TGTGCCACGAGCTCTGGAAACACCATATATTTT
-	TRBJ2-5	-	TRBV5-4	CASSSTGHRQETQYF	TGTGCCAGCAGCTCGACGGGACACCGACAAGAGACCCAGTACTTC